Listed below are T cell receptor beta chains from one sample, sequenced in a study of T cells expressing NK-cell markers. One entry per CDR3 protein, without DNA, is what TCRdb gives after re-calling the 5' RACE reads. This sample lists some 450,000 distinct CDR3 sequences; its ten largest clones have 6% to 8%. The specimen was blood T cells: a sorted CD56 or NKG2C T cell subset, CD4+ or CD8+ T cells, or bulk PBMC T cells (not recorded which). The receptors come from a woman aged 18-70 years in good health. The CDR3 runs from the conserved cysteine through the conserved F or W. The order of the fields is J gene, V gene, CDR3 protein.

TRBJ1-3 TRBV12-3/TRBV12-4 CASTQGRNTIYF
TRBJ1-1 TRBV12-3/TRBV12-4 CASSQWGSFIF
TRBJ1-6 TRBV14 CASRLGHDYNSPLHF
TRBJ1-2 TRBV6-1 CASRGRDRGWSGYTF
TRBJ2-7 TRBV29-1 CSVELRDSSSYEQYF
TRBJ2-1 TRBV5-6 CASSPIGTGLVNEQFF
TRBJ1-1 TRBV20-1 CSTKATGSQTEAFF
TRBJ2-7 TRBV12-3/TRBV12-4 CASSLEGQGSYEQYF
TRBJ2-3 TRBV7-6 CASSLGLTTDTQYF
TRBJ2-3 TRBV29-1 CSVASGTDTQYF
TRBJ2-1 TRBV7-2 CASSLGRMRTYNEQFF
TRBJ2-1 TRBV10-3 CAISQASGGVWANEQFF
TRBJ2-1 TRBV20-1 CSAKPLAGDHEQFF
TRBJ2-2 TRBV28 CASSFSVGELFF
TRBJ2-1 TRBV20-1 CSARTSGAGNEQFF
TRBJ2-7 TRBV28 CASSFRQGAGEQYF
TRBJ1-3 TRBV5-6 CASSRRAGNTIYF
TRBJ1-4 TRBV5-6 CASSFGTLNEKLFF
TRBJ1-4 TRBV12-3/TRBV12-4 CASSPRTGIGKLFF
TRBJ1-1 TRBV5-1 CASSLIPGNTEAFF
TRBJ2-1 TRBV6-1 CASSERTGTHEQFF
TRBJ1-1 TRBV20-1 CSARPSGFTEAFF
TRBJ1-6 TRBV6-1 CASSPGQFNSPLHF
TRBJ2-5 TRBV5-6 CASSLDSYQETQYF
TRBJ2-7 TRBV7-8 CASSLTGTSPYEQYF
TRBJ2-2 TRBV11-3 CASSLVRGGRGELFF
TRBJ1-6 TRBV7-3 CASSSTQGSRYSPLHF
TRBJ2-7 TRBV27 CASSPRTSGGPEQYF
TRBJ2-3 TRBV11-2 CAISGVWSTDTQYF
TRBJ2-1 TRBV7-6 CASSLSYSPLGRQFF
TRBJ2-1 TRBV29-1 CSVESRDSEISYNEQFF
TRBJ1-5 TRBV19 CASTRWANQPQHF
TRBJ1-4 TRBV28 CASSLQLTATNEKLFF